The 11 T cell receptor beta chains presented below share a single source sample, sequenced in a study of blood T cell repertoires in COVID-19. Repertoires were generated with immunoSEQ multiplex PCR, while TCRdb's copy carries only in-frame clones and drops some. This table has some 330,000 clones, under 90% appearing once. The specimen was PBMCs or T cells enriched from blood (not recorded which). These receptors all stem from a man younger than 45 who had recovered from COVID-19.

This chain uses TRBV12-3 or TRBV12-4 with TRBJ2-5, with TRBD1 identical over 7 bases. V lost 7 bases and J lost 0; bases outside the gene matches: 2. This CDR3 has 13 residues. CDR3 protein: CASNTGDQETQYF. In DNA, the CDR3 is TGTGCCAGCAACACAGGGGACCAAGAGACCCAGTACTTC.

V gene TRBV6-1 combines with J gene TRBJ2-1; 7 positions agree with TRBD1. The CDR3 spans 18 residues. CDR1 is MNHNS, CDR2 SASEGT, per germline. Losses at the gene ends were 4 bases for V and 3 bases for J; bases not matched to a gene: 15. DNA of the CDR3: TGTGCCAGCAGTGGCCTCCAGTTTGGGACAGCTTTCTACAATGAGCAGTTCTTC. This gives the protein CASSGLQFGTAFYNEQFF.

Comments on this clone: The same CDR3 is also encoded by other DNA sequences in this sample. The chain joins TRBV5-1 to TRBJ1-3; D uncertain. Trimming left V 4 bases short and J 1 base short, with 12 bases between. The CDR3 loop spans 15 amino acids. Germline lookup yields CDR1 SGHRS and CDR2 YFSETQ. This chain's CDR3 is CASSPTGGSGNTIYF. The CDR3, as DNA: TGCGCCAGCAGCCCTACGGGAGGGTCTGGAAACACCATATATTTT.

The V and J genes are TRBV7-9 and TRBJ2-3; D remains unclear. CDR1 is SEHNR and CDR2 is FQNEAQ in the germline V gene (reference sequence). The CDR3 totals 14 residues. Trimming left V 0 bases short and J 2 bases short, with 6 bases between. CDR3 protein: CASSLATDTDTQYF. In nucleotides, the CDR3 is TGTGCCAGCAGCTTAGCCACAGACACAGATACGCAGTATTTT.

In nucleotides, the CDR3 is TGTGCCAGCAGCCGCGTCTGGGATACGCAGTATTTT. Protein: CASSRVWDTQYF. V gene TRBV11-2 combines with J gene TRBJ2-3; D is undetermined. Per the germline V gene, CDR1 is SGHAT and CDR2 is FQNNGV. V lost 5 bases to trimming and J lost 6 bases, with 9 bases between them. The CDR3 has 12 amino acids.

The gene calls are TRBV24-1 and TRBJ1-2; the D gene is possibly TRBD1 (5 bases). The CDR3 length is 13 residues. V was cut by 5 bases and J by 8 bases, with 14 bases left in between. CDR1 and CDR2 from the germline V gene are KGHDR and SFDVKD. This chain's CDR3 is CATSAGGTPGYTF. The CDR3, as DNA: TGTGCCACCAGTGCGGGAGGGACGCCGGGCTACACCTTC.

This chain connects TRBV7-8 to TRBJ1-2; TRBD1 matches at 9 bases. The germline V gene encodes CDR1 SGHVS and CDR2 FQNEAQ. The CDR3 has 14 amino acids. The V segment lost 5 bases and the J segment 5 bases; nucleotides outside the gene matches: 6. CDR3 DNA sequence: TGTGCCAGCAGCGACAGACAGGGGGGGTATGGCTACACCTTC. Translating gives CASSDRQGGYGYTF. Variable domain in full (rest from reference TRBV7-8 and TRBJ1-2): GAGVSQSPRYKVAKRGQDVALRCDPISGHVSLFWYQQALGQGPEFLTYFQNEAQLDKSGLPSDRFFAERPEGSVSTLKIQRTQQEDSAVYLCASSDRQGGYGYTFGSGTRLTVV.

The chain is built from TRBV11-1 and TRBJ2-4; D is possibly TRBD1 (5 bases). The CDR3 is made up of 15 amino acids. V lost 1 base, J lost 4 bases, and 11 bases lay in between. Germline loops: CDR1 SGHAT, CDR2 FQDESV (reference sequence). The CDR3 DNA follows: TGTGCCAGCAGCTTAGAGTCGTCAGGGAAAAACATTCAGTACTTC. Its translation: CASSLESSGKNIQYF. Based on the CDR3 plus reference TRBV11-1 and TRBJ2-4, the full variable domain is EAEVAQSPRYKITEKSQAVAFWCDPISGHATLYWYRQILGQGPELLVQFQDESVVDDSQLPKDRFSAERLKGVDSTLKIQPAELGDSAMYLCASSLESSGKNIQYFGAGTRLSVL.

The chain joins TRBV2 to TRBJ1-5; possibly TRBD1 for D (6 bases). This CDR3 is 15 amino acids long. V lost 2 bases and J 4 bases, leaving 12 bases between the germline ends. The germline gives CDR1 SNHLY, CDR2 FYNNEI. The CDR3 DNA is TGTGCCAGCAGTGAATACAGGGTTTCAAATCAGCCCCAGCATTTT. It is translated as CASSEYRVSNQPQHF.

The genes are TRBV19 and TRBJ2-3; 9 nucleotides match TRBD1. The CDR3 loop spans 16 amino acids. Germline lookup yields CDR1 LNHDA and CDR2 SQIVND (reference sequence). V trimming: 5 bases; J trimming: 2 bases; junction bases outside the gene matches: 8. The CDR3 here is CASSPGTGPPTDTQYF. The CDR3 coding sequence is TGTGCCAGTAGTCCAGGGACAGGGCCCCCCACAGATACGCAGTATTTT.

V gene TRBV5-1 combines with J gene TRBJ2-2, with D hard to call. V gave up 1 base and J gave up 1 base, with 11 bases separating them. Germline CDR1 is SGHRS and CDR2 is YFSETQ. This CDR3 region has 16 residues. The CDR3 DNA reads as TGCGCCAGCAGCTTGTCGGTGTTGCTGAACACCGGGGAGCTGTTTTTT. Translated, it gives CASSLSVLLNTGELFF.